This TCR beta chain was sequenced in a study of OX40 agonist ivuxolimab in advanced cancers. Across the study: Ivuxolimab, which patients received intravenously every 2 weeks, was dosed at 0.01 to 10 mg/kg. Of mixed ages from about 20 to 80 and averaging 60 years, the group was roughly 85% male.

The study's findings and limits: At doses 0.1 to 3.0 mg/kg, CD4+ and CD8+ clones expanded.

The table came from immunoSEQ multiplex PCR; TCRdb's copy has only in-frame clones and leaves some out. The sample holds around 73,000 clones, around 90% seen once. To note about this clone: What it recognizes is unknown.

This sequence originates from an adult with an advanced solid tumor such as melanoma, head and neck, liver or kidney cancer. Source: CD4+ or CD8+ T cells sorted from blood, taken in a trial of the OX40 agonist ivuxolimab.

The CDR3: CASSPLGGLQPQHF. The CDR3 bases are TGTGCCAGCAGTCCGTTAGGAGGGCTTCAGCCCCAGCATTTT. The genes are TRBV27 and TRBJ1-5; D unresolved. Germline V gene data show CDR1 as MNHEY and CDR2 as SMNVEV (reference sequence). CDR3 length: 14 residues. With 5 bases removed from V and 6 bases from J, the gap between germline ends came to 14 bases.